This TCR beta chain was found in a study of CD8+ T cells in alopecia areata. The wider study: The drug, oral tofacitinib, was given to treated patients at 5 to 10 mg twice daily.

Individuals with alopecia areata gave both lesional scalp punch biopsies and peripheral blood for collection. Extraction and reverse transcription of RNA yielded cDNA as the sequencing template. Profiling relied on immunoSEQ multiplex PCR, and the TCRdb table lists in-frame clones only, not all of them. The repertoire has more than 95,000 clones, under 40% of them found once; the top ten carry approximately 2.8%. V was clipped by 3 bases and J by 9 bases; unmatched bases: 14. This CDR3 comprises 17 residues. Germline V lookup: CDR1 SGHRS, CDR2 YFSETQ. This sequence joins TRBV5-1 and TRBJ1-6; 8 bases map to TRBD1. The TCR originated in a human donor with alopecia areata. Sequencing used CD4+ T cells sorted from blood. The CDR3 region is CASSSTPPGQAFSPLHF. The CDR3 nucleotides are TGCGCCAGCAGCTCCACGCCACCGGGACAGGCATTTTCACCCCTCCACTTT.